This passage covers 11 T cell receptor beta chains from one sample sequenced in a study of human T cells and chemical hapten exposure (dated by TCRdb to about 2021). The time point label corresponds to: pre-sensitization, week 0. Sample treatment or condition, as interpreted from the label and publication: therapeutic diphenylcyclopropenone sensitization with weekly scalp DPC. Receptor amplification or capture employed RACE. These reads were obtained on a NextSeq 500. The public reads were reanalyzed by TCRdb: fastp trimming at Q25, MiXCR alignment, in-frame beta chains only. Under each unique CDR3 protein, matching rows form one entry showing the most common genes and DNA. This sample lists 35,000 to 50,000 distinct CDR3 sequences; over 10% were detected once. 4.5% to 7% of the sample is held by the ten biggest clonotypes. The specimen was whole blood, collected in connection with sensitization to the hapten diphenylcyclopropenone (DPC). The receptors shown here come from a woman in her twenties or thirties with alopecia areata. Some clones in this sample may be carry-over from other donors' samples.

This clonotype has a handful of counts. J is TRBJ2-2 and V is TRBV11-2; D remains unclear. Germline CDR1 is SGHAT and CDR2 is FQNNGV. V lost 6 bases and J 1 base, leaving 12 bases between the germline ends. The CDR3 spans 15 residues. CDR3 sequence (DNA): TGTGCCAGCAGGCGAATCTTGCTGAACACCGGGGAGCTGTTTTTT. Its protein is CASRRILLNTGELFF.

Concerning this clonotype itself: One end of the junction is discordant with germline, which a read error may explain. V gene TRBV3-1 combines with J gene TRBJ2-1, with 10 bases fitting TRBD2. Germline assignment: CDR1 LGHDT and CDR2 YNNKEL (reference sequence). The CDR3 runs to 12 residues. CDR3 amino acids: CASSPSGRACVF. CDR3 sequence (DNA): TGTGCCAGCAGTCCCAGCGGGAGGGCCTGTGTCTTC.

The V call is TRBV29-1, the J call TRBJ1-2; TRBD1 matches at 11 bases. V trimming: 3 bases; J trimming: 7 bases; junction bases outside the gene matches: 13. Germline-derived CDR1 and CDR2 are SQVTM and ANQGSEA. The length of the CDR3 is 16 residues. CDR3 region: CSVEDSLPGTGGGYTF. CDR3 bases: TGCAGCGTTGAGGATTCCCTCCCCGGGACAGGGGGTGGCTACACCTTC.

The genes are TRBV5-1 and TRBJ2-5; D might be TRBD1 (5 bases). Trimming pared 4 bases from V and 9 bases from J, leaving 13 bases between. The CDR3 has 12 residues. Germline CDR1 SGHRS, CDR2 YFSETQ. CDR3: CASSEALRAQYF. The CDR3 DNA follows: TGCGCCAGCAGCGAGGCCCTCAGGGCCCAGTACTTC.

This clonotype was detected a few times. The rearrangement links TRBV20-1 to TRBJ2-7; 12 bases are a match to TRBD2. The junction had 10 bases not matched to a gene; V was cut back by 0 bases and J by 1 base. Germline CDR1 is DFQATT and CDR2 is SNEGSKA (reference sequence). The CDR3 loop spans 18 amino acids. CDR3 nucleotide sequence: TGCAGTGCTAGAGATCTCAGGACTAGCGGGACAGGGTCCTACGAGCAGTACTTC. It encodes CSARDLRTSGTGSYEQYF.

This clonotype has more than one count but fewer than ten. The CDR3 DNA reads as TGTGCCAGCAGGGAGAACACCGGGGAGCTGTTTTTT. It codes for CASRENTGELFF. The chain is built from TRBV2 and TRBJ2-2; no clear D gene. Trimming cost V 6 bases and J 1 base, with 3 bases left between them. Per the germline V gene, CDR1 is SNHLY and CDR2 is FYNNEI. This CDR3 is built from 12 residues.

In this sample, this clonotype turned up a few times. The rearrangement uses TRBV27 and TRBJ2-1, with D perhaps TRBD2 (6 bases). The length of the CDR3 is 14 residues. The V and J ends lost 5 bases and 8 bases respectively, with 16 bases between them. Germline CDR1 MNHEY, CDR2 SMNVEV (reference sequence). The CDR3 region is CASSPTHVADEQFF. The CDR3 nucleotides are TGTGCCAGCAGTCCAACTCACGTAGCGGATGAGCAGTTCTTC.

This clonotype has more than one count but fewer than ten. The V gene is TRBV18, the J gene TRBJ2-5; 8 bases are a match to TRBD2. The CDR3 spans 16 residues. V lost 0 bases to trimming and J lost 3 bases; unmatched junction nucleotides: 6. Germline CDR1 reads KGHSH; CDR2 reads LQKENI. In DNA, the CDR3 is TGTGCCAGCTCACCACCGAGCGGGAGTTGGGAAGAGACCCAGTACTTC. Amino acid sequence: CASSPPSGSWEETQYF. Together with reference TRBV18 and TRBJ2-5, the CDR3 gives the full variable domain: NAGVMQNPRHLVRRRGQEARLRCSPMKGHSHVYWYRQLPEEGLKFMVYLQKENIIDESGMPKERFSAEFPKEGPSILRIQQVVRGDSAAYFCASSPPSGSWEETQYFGPGTRLLVL.

The chain combines TRBV29-1 with TRBJ2-5; weak D call: TRBD2 (7 bases). The CDR3 is 13 residues long. V shed 7 bases and J shed 4 bases, with 16 bases lying between them. From germline, CDR1 is SQVTM and CDR2 ANQGSEA. CDR3 bases: TGCAGCGCCCGATGGGGGGGCCGAGAGACCCAGTACTTC. Amino acids: CSARWGGRETQYF.

The chain carries TRBV7-9 and TRBJ1-2, with D possibly TRBD1 on 6 matching bases. The germline gives CDR1 SEHNR, CDR2 FQNEAQ (reference sequence). This CDR3 has 16 amino acids. Between the trimmed V and J ends, which lost 4 bases and 6 bases, there was a span of 21 bases. This CDR3 reads CASSSKPIPGVDGYTF. Here the CDR3 DNA reads TGTGCCAGCAGCTCCAAACCAATACCAGGGGTCGATGGCTACACCTTC.

This clonotype was seen at least ten times. The J gene is TRBJ1-6, the V gene TRBV6-6; D remains unclear. The CDR3 consists of 15 residues. Trimming left V 2 bases short and J 9 bases short, with 14 bases between. Per the germline V gene, CDR1 is MNHNY and CDR2 is SVGAGI (reference sequence). CDR3 sequence: CASSYGLELSSPLHF. Written as DNA, the CDR3 is TGTGCCAGCAGTTACGGTCTCGAGTTGAGTTCACCCCTCCACTTT.